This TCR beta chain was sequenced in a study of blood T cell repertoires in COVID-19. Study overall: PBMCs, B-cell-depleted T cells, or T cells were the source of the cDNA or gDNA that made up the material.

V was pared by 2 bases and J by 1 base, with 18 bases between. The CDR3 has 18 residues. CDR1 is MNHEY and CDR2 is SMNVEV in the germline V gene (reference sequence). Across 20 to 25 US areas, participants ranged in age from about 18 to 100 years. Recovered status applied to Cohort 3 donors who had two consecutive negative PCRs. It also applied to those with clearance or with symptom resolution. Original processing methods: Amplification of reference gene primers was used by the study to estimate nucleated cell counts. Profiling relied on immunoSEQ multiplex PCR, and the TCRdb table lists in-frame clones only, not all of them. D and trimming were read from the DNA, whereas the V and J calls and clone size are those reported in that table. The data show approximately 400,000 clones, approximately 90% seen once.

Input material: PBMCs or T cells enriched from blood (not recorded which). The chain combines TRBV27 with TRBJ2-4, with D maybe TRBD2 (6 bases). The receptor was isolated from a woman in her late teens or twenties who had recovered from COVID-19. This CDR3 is CASSLVAGSLLAKNIQYF. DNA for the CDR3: TGTGCCAGCAGTTTAGTGGCGGGGTCTTTACTTGCCAAAAACATTCAGTACTTC.